This T cell receptor beta chain was captured in a study of T cell repertoires and HLA-DP antigens. Study information: CD4+ T cells were cocultured with HeLa cells expressing HLA-DP. One alloantigen had around ten groove amino acid differences from self, the other one.

Deletions cut 2 bases from V and 5 bases from J, with 15 bases between. This CDR3 comprises 15 residues. Germline V gene data show CDR1 as MNHNS and CDR2 as SASEGT. HeLa cells expressing allogeneic DPB1 restimulated the approximately 15-day-expanded CD4+ cells for approximately a day. HeLa stimulator cells carried retrovirally transduced HLA-DPA1/DPB1, HLA-DM, invariant chain and CD80. For cultured samples, the target was approximately 60,000 T cell genomes at survey resolution. Clones were sequenced by immunoSEQ multiplex PCR, and TCRdb holds only the in-frame ones, with some missing. The table includes around 2,000 clones, under 80% detected once.

Material: CD137- CD4+ T cells from cultured PBMCs. The chain combines TRBV6-1 with TRBJ2-5, with D perhaps assigned TRBD1 or TRBD2 (6 bases each). This clonotype was sampled from a middle-aged man in good health and CMV-seronegative. The CDR3 nucleotides read TGTGCCAGCAGTGAAAGAGGGGGGCGCGAGGAGACCCAGTACTTC. This gives the protein CASSERGGREETQYF.